The 4 T cell receptor beta chains below come from one sample, sequenced in a study of shared clonotypes between healthy human individuals. Only in-frame clones appear in the TCRdb table, and some are missing; sequencing was by immunoSEQ multiplex PCR. The sample has 800,000 to 1,200,000 clones; 78% are singletons. The sequencing input was memory CD4+ T cells from PBMCs. Subset reported: CD45RA-negative fraction. The source is a man aged 18 to 30 in good health. Some clones in this sample may be carry-over from other donors' samples.

Concerning this clone: Other DNA sequences in this specimen translate into the identical CDR3. The chain employs TRBV5-1 and TRBJ2-1; 11 positions agree with TRBD2. Trimming at V came to 5 bases and at J to 2 bases, leaving 3 bases not matched to a gene. Germline loops: CDR1 SGHRS, CDR2 YFSETQ. The CDR3 sequence is 15 residues long. CDR3 sequence: CASSLTSGAYNEQFF. CDR3 in DNA: TGCGCCAGCAGTCTGACTAGCGGGGCCTACAATGAGCAGTTCTTC.

This sequence joins TRBV29-1 and TRBJ2-1; TRBD2 agrees at 12 bases. Germline lookup yields CDR1 SQVTM and CDR2 ANQGSEA. The CDR3 has 17 amino acids. V was pared by 7 bases and J by 7 bases, with 17 bases of the junction left unmatched. CDR3: CSARYPSGRALLNEQFF. The CDR3 nucleotides read TGCAGCGCCCGTTACCCTAGCGGGAGGGCACTCCTTAATGAGCAGTTCTTC.

The V call is TRBV27, the J call TRBJ1-5; possibly TRBD1 for D (6 bases). The CDR3 sequence is 16 residues long. V was shortened by 0 bases and J by 1 base, with 10 bases between the two germline ends. Germline values: CDR1 MNHEY, CDR2 SMNVEV (reference sequence). The CDR3 nucleotides read TGTGCCAGCAGTTTATCAGCGGGGGCCAGCAATCAGCCCCAGCATTTT. Translated: CASSLSAGASNQPQHF.

The gene calls are TRBV19 and TRBJ2-2; no definite D call. V lost 2 bases to trimming and J lost 7 bases, with 5 bases between them. The CDR3 runs 12 residues. Germline-derived CDR1 and CDR2 are LNHDA and SQIVND (reference sequence). DNA for the CDR3: TGTGCCAGTAGTATAATAGACGGGGAGCTGTTTTTT. This translates into CASSIIDGELFF.